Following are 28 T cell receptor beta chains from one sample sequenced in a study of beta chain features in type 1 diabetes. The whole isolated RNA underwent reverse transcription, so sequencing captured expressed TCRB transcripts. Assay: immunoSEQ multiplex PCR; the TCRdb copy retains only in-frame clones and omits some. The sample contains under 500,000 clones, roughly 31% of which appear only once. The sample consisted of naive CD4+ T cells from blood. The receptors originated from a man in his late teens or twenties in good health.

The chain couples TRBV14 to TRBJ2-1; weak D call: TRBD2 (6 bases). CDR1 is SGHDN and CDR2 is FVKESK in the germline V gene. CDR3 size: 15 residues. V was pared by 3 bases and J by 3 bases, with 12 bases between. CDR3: CASSHGLALYNEQFF. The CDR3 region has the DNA TGTGCCAGCAGCCATGGCCTAGCGCTCTACAATGAGCAGTTCTTC.

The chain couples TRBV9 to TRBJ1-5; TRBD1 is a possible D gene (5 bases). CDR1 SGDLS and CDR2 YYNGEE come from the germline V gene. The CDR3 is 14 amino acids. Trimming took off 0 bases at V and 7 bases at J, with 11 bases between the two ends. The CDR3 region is CASSVAVQGQPQHF. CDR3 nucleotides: TGTGCCAGCAGCGTAGCGGTGCAGGGACAGCCCCAGCATTTT.

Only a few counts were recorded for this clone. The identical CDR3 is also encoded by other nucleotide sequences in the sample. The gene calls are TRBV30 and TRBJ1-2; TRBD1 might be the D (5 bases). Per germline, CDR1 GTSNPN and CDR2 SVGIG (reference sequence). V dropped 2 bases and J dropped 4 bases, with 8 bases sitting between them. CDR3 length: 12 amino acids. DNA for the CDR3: TGTGCCTGGAGTCCAGGGCTCTATGGCTACACCTTC. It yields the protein CAWSPGLYGYTF.

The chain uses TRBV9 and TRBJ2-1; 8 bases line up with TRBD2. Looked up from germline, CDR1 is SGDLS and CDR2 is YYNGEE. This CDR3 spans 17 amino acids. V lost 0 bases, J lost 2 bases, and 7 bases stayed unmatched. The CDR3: CASSVAPLAVTYNEQFF. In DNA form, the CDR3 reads TGTGCCAGCAGCGTAGCCCCACTAGCGGTAACCTACAATGAGCAGTTCTTC.

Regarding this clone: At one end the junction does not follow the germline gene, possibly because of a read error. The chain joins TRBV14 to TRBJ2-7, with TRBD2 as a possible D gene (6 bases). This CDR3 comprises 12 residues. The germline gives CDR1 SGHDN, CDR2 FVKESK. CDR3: CASSQESGVQDF. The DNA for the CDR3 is TGTGCCAGCAGCCAAGAATCGGGAGTTCAAGACTTC. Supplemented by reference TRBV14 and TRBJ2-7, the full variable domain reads EAGVTQFPSHSVIEKGQTVTLRCDPISGHDNLYWYRRVMGKEIKFLLHFVKESKQDESGMPNNRFLAERTGGTYSTLKVQPAELEDSGVYFCASSQESGVQDFGPGTRLTVT.

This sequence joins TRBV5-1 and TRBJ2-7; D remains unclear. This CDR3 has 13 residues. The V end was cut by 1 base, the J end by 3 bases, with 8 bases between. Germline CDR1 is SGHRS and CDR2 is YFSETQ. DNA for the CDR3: TGCGCCAGCAGCTTGAAACAGCACTACGAGCAGTACTTC. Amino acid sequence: CASSLKQHYEQYF.

The CDR3 sequence: CASSYSAGEETQYF. In DNA, the CDR3 is TGTGCCAGCAGTTACTCGGCAGGGGAAGAGACCCAGTACTTC. This chain uses TRBV6-6 with TRBJ2-5, with D possibly being TRBD1 (6 bases). This CDR3 region has 14 residues. CDR1 and CDR2 from the germline V gene are MNHNY and SVGAGI (reference sequence). Trimming took off 0 bases at V and 3 bases at J, with 8 bases between the two ends.

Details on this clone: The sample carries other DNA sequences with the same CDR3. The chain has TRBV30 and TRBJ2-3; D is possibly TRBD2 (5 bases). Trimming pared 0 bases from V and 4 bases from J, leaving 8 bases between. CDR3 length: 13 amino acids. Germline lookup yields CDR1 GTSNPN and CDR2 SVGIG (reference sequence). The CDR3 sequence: CAWSVRGSDTQYF. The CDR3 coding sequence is TGTGCCTGGAGTGTACGAGGGTCAGATACGCAGTATTTT.

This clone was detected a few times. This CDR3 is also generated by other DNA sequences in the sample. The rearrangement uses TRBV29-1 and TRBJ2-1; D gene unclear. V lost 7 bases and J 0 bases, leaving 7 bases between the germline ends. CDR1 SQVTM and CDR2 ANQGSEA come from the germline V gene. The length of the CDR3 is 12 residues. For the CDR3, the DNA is TGCAGCGGGCTCAGCTCCTACAATGAGCAGTTCTTC. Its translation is CSGLSSYNEQFF.

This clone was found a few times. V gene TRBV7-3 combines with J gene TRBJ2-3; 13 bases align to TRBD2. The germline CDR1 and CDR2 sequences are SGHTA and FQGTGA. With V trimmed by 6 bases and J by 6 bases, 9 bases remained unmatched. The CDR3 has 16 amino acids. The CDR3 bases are TGTGCCAGCAGTCAAACCGGGACTAGCGGGGCGGATACGCAGTATTTT. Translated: CASSQTGTSGADTQYF.

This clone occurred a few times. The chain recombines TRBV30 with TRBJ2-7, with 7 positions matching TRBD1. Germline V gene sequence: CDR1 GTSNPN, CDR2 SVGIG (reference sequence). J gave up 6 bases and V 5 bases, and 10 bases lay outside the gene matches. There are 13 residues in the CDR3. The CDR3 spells CAWEGDRISEQYF. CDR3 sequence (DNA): TGTGCCTGGGAGGGGGACAGAATAAGCGAGCAGTACTTC.

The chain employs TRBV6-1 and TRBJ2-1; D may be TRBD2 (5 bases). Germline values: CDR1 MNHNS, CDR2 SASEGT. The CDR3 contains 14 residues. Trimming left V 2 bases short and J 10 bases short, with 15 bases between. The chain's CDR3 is CASSETRSGREQFF. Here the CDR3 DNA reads TGTGCCAGCAGTGAAACTAGAAGCGGCCGAGAGCAGTTCTTC.

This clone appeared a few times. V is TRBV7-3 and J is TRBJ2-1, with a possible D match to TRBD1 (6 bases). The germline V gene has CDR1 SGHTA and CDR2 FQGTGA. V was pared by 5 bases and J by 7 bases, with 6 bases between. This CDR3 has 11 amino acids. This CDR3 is CASSQGNEQFF. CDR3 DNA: TGTGCCAGCAGCCAGGGGAATGAGCAGTTCTTC.

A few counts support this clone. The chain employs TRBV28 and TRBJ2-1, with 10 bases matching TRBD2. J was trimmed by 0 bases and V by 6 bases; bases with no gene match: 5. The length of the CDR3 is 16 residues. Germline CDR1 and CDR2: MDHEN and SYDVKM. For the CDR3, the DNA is TGTGCCAGCAGCGAGAGGACTAGCGGCTCCTACAATGAGCAGTTCTTC. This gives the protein CASSERTSGSYNEQFF.

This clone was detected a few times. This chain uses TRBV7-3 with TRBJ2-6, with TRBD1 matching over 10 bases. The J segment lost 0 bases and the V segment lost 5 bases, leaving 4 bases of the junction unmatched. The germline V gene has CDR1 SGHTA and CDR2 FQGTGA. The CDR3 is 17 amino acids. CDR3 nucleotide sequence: TGTGCCAGCAGCCCCTGGACAGGGGGCTCTGGGGCCAACGTCCTGACTTTC. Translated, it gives CASSPWTGGSGANVLTF.

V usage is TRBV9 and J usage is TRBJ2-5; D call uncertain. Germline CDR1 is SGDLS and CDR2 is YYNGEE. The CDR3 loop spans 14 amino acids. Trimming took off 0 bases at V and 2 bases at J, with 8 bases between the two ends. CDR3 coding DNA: TGTGCCAGCAGCGTAGGGGCACAACAAGAGACCCAGTACTTC. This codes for CASSVGAQQETQYF.

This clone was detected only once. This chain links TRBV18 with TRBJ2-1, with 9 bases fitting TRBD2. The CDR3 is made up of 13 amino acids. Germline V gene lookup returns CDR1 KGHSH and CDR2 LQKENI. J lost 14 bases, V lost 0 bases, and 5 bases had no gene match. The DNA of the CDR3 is TGTGCCAGCTCACCACCATTAGCGGGAGTTAAGTTCTTC. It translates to CASSPPLAGVKFF.

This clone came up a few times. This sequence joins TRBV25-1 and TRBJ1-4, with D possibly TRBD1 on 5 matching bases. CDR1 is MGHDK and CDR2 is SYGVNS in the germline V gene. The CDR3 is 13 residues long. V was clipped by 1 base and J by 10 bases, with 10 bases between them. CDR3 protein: CASSEWGRAKLFF. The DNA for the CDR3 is TGTGCCAGCAGTGAATGGGGCAGGGCAAAACTGTTTTTT.

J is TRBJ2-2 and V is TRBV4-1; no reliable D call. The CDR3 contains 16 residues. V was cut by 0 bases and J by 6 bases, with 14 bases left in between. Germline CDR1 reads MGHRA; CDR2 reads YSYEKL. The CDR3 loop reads CASSQEGLLSAGELFF. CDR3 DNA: TGCGCCAGCAGCCAAGAGGGCCTTCTCTCGGCCGGGGAGCTGTTTTTT.

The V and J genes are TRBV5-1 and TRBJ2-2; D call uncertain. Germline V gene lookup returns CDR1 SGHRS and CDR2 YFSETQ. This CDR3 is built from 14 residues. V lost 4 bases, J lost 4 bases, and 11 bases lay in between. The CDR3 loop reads CASSPSAATGELFF. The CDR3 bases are TGCGCCAGCAGCCCCTCGGCGGCCACCGGGGAGCTGTTTTTT.

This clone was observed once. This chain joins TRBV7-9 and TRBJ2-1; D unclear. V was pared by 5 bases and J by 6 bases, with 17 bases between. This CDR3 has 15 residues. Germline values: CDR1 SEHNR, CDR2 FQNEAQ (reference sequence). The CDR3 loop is CASSAKVAQPNEQFF. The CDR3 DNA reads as TGTGCCAGCAGCGCAAAGGTCGCGCAACCCAATGAGCAGTTCTTC.

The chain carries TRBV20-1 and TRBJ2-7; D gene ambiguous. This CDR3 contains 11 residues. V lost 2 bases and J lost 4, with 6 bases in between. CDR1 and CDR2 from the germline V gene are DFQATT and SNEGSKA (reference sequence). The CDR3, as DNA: TGCAGTGCTAGATGGGTGTACGAGCAGTACTTC. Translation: CSARWVYEQYF.

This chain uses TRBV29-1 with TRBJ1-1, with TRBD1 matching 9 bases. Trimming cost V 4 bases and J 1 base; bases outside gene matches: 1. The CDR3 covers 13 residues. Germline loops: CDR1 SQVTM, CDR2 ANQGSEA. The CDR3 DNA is TGCAGCGTTGTACAGGGGGCGAACACTGAAGCTTTCTTT. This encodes CSVVQGANTEAFF. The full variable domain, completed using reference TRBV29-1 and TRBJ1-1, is SAVISQKPSRDICQRGTSLTIQCQVDSQVTMMFWYRQQPGQSLTLIATANQGSEATYESGFVIDKFPISRPNLTFSTLTVSNMSPEDSSIYLCSVVQGANTEAFFGQGTRLTVV.

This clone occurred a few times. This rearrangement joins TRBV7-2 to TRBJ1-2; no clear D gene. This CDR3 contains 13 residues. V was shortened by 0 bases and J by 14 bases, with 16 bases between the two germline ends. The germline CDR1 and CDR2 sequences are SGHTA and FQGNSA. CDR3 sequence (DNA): TGTGCCAGCAGCTTAGCGCAGAAGATAAGTTTAACCTTC. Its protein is CASSLAQKISLTF.

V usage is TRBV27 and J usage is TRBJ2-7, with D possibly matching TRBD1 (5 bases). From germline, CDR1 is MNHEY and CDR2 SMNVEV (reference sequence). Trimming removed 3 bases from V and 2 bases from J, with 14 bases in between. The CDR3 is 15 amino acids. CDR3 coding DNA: TGTGCCAGCAGTTTGAGGTGGATGGGGCCCTACGAGCAGTACTTC. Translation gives CASSLRWMGPYEQYF.

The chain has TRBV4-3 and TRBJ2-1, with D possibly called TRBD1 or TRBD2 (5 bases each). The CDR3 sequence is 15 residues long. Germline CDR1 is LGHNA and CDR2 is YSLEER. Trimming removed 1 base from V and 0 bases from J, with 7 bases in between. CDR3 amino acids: CASSQVRGSYNEQFF. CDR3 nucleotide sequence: TGCGCCAGCAGCCAAGTGAGGGGCTCCTACAATGAGCAGTTCTTC.

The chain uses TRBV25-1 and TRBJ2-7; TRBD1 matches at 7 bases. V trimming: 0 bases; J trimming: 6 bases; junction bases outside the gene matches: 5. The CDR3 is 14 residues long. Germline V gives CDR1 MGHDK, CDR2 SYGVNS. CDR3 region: CASSEYDRVGEQYF. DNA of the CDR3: TGTGCCAGCAGTGAATACGACAGGGTGGGCGAGCAGTACTTC.

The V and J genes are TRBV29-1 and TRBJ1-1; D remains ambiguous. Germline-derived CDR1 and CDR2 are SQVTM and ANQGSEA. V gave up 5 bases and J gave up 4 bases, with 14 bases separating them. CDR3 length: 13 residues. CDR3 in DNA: TGCAGCGTTCGCCTCGGGCGGGCCACTGAAGCTTTCTTT. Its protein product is CSVRLGRATEAFF.